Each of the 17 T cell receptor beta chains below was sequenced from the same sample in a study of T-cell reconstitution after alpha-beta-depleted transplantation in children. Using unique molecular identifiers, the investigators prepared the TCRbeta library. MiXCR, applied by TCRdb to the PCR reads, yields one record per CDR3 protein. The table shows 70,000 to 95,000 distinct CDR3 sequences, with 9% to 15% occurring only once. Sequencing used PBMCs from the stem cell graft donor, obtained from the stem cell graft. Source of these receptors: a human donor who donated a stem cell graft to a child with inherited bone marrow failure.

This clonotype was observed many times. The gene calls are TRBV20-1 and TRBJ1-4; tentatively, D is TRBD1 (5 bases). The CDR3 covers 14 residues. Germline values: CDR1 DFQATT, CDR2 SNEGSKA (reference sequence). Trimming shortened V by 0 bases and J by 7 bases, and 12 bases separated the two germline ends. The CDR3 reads CSARDQGAGEKLFF. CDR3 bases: TGCAGTGCTAGAGATCAAGGGGCAGGTGAAAAACTGTTTTTT.

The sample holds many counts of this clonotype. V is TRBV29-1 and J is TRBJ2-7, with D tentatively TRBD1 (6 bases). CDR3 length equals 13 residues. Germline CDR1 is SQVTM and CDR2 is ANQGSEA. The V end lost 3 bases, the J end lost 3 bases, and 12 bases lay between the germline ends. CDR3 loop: CSVDRGRGYEQYF. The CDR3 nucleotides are TGCAGCGTTGACAGGGGAAGGGGCTACGAGCAGTACTTC.

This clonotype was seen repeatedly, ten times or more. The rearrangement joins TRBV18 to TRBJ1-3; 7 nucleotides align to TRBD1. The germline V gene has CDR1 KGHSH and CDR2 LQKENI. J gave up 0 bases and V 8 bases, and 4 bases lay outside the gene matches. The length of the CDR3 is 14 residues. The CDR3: CASRTGGSGNTIYF. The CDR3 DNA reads TGTGCCAGCAGGACAGGTGGCTCTGGAAACACCATATATTTT. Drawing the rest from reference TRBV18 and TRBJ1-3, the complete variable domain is NAGVMQNPRHLVRRRGQEARLRCSPMKGHSHVYWYRQLPEEGLKFMVYLQKENIIDESGMPKERFSAEFPKEGPSILRIQQVVRGDSAAYFCASRTGGSGNTIYFGEGSWLTVV.

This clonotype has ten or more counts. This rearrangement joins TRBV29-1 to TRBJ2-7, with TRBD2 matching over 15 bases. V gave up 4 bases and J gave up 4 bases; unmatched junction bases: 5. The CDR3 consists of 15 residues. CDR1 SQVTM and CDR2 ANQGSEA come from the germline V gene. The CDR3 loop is CSVAPGTSGRYEQYF. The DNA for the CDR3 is TGCAGCGTTGCACCCGGGACTAGCGGGAGGTACGAGCAGTACTTC.

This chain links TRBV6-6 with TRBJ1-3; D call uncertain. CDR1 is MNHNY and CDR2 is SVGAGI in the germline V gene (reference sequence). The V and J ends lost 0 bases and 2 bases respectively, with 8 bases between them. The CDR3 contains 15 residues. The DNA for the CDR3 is TGTGCCAGCAGTTACTCCCTGGCCGCTGGAAACACCATATATTTT. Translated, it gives CASSYSLAAGNTIYF.

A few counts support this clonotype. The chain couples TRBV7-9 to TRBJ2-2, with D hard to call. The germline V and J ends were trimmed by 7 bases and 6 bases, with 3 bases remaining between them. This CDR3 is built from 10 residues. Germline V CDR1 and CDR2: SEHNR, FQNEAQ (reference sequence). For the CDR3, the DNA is TGTGCCAGCACGCCCGGGGAGCTGTTTTTT. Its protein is CASTPGELFF.

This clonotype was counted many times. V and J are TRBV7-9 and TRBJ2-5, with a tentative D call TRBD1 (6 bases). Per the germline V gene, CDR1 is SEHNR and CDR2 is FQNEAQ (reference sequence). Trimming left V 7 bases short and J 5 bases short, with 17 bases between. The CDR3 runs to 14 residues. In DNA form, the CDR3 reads TGTGCCAGCACCAGGGGTGGGGGTTACGAGACCCAGTACTTC. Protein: CASTRGGGYETQYF. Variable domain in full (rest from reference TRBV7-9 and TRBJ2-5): DTGVSQNPRHKITKRGQNVTFRCDPISEHNRLYWYRQTLGQGPEFLTYFQNEAQLEKSRLLSDRFSAERPKGSFSTLEIQRTEQGDSAMYLCASTRGGGYETQYFGPGTRLLVL.

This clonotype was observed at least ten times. CDR3 nucleotide sequence: TGCGCCAGCAGCCCCCGGGACAGGGCCAGGGAGCAGTACTTC. Translation: CASSPRDRAREQYF. The chain joins TRBV4-1 to TRBJ2-7; 9 positions match TRBD1. Germline CDR1 is MGHRA and CDR2 is YSYEKL. This CDR3 has 14 amino acids. The V gene end was trimmed by 4 bases and the J gene end by 7 bases; junction bases not matched to a gene: 8.

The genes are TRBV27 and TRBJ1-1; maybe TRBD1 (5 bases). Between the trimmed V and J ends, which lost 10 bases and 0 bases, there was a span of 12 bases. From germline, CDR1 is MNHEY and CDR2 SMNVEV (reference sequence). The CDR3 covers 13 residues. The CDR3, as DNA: TGTGCCACCAGACAGTTCTTGAACACTGAAGCTTTCTTT. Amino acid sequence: CATRQFLNTEAFF.

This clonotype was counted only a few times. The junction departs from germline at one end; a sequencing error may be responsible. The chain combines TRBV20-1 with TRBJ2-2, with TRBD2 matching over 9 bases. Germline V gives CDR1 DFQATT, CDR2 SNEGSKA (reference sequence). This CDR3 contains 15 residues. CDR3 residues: CCASSAGGRDGELFF. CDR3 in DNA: TGCTGTGCTAGTAGTGCGGGGGGGCGTGACGGGGAGCTGTTTTTT.

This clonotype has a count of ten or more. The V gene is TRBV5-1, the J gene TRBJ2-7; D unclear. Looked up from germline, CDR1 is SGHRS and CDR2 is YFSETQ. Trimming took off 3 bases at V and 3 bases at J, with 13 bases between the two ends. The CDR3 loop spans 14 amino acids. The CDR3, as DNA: TGCGCCAGCAGCTCCCAACTGGAAGGCTACGAGCAGTACTTC. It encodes CASSSQLEGYEQYF. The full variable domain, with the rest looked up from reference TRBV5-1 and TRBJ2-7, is KAGVTQTPRYLIKTRGQQVTLSCSPISGHRSVSWYQQTPGQGLQFLFEYFSETQRNKGNFPGRFSGRQFSNSRSEMNVSTLELGDSALYLCASSSQLEGYEQYFGPGTRLTVT.

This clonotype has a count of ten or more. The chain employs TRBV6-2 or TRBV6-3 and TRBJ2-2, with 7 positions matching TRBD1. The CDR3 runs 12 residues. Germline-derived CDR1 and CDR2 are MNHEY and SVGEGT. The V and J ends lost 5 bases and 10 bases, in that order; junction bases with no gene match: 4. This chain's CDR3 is CASSAQGMELFF. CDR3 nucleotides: TGTGCCAGCAGTGCACAGGGGATGGAGCTGTTTTTT.

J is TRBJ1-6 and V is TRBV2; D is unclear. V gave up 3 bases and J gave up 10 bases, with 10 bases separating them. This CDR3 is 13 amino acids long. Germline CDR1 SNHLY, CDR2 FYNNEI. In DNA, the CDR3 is TGTGCCAGCAGTGAGGTGTGGAGGTCACCCCTCCACTTT. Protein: CASSEVWRSPLHF.

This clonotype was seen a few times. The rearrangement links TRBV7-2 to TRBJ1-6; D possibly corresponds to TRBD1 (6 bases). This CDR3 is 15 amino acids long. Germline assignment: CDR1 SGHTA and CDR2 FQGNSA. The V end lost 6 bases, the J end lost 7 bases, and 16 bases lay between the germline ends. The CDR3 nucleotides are TGTGCCAGCAGTCCAAACAGGGCCGGGAATTCACCCCTCCACTTT. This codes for CASSPNRAGNSPLHF.

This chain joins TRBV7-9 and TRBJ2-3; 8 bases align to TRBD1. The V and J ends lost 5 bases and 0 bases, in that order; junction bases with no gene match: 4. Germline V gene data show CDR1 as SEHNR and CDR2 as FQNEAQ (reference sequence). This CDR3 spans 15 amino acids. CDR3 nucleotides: TGTGCCAGCAGCCCAGACAGGGGAAGCACAGATACGCAGTATTTT. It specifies CASSPDRGSTDTQYF.

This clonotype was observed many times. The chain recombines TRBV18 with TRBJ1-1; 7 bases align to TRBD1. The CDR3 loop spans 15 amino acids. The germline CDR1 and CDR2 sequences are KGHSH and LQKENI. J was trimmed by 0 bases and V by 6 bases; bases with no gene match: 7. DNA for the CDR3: TGTGCCAGCTCCCCGACAGGGAAGATGAACACTGAAGCTTTCTTT. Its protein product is CASSPTGKMNTEAFF.

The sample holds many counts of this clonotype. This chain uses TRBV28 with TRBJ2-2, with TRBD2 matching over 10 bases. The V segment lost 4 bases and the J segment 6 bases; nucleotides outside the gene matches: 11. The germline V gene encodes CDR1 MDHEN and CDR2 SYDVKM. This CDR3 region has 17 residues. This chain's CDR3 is CASSSVGLAAKAGELFF. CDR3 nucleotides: TGTGCCAGCAGTTCCGTCGGACTAGCGGCGAAGGCCGGGGAGCTGTTTTTT.